This T cell receptor beta chain was captured in a study of blood T cell repertoires in COVID-19 (dated by TCRdb to the early 2020s). Broadly, across the study: The collaborator samples originated in the United States, Italy and Spain and spanned the acute and convalescent phases of COVID-19. The material from the prospective study consisted of cDNA or gDNA derived from T cells, B-cell-depleted T cells, or PBMCs. Deeply sampled blood TCRbeta repertoires from subjects exposed to, actively infected with, or recovered from COVID-19 were included in the dataset. The repertoires were made available in a free public database intended to serve as a resource for research on the immune response to SARS-CoV-2. The samples were drawn from two sources: the first 160 participants of the ongoing ImmuneRACE study, and approximately 1,300 subjects contributed by 6 global collaborators. Sample metadata almost always included a de-identified subject ID, COVID-19 status, age in years and sex. Where available, HLA class I and class II types were taken from metadata supplied by the sample provider and were not determined by assay-based typing.

At one collaborating source in Seattle, patients were enrolled during active infection and were followed longitudinally through the course of disease. Whole blood was collected in K2EDTA tubes by collaborating institutions according to the institutions' own protocols. For TCRbeta analysis, collaborators shipped samples in one of three forms: frozen whole blood, isolated PBMCs, or DNA extracted from either of those sample types. The immunoSEQ Assay, a bias-controlled multiplex PCR, was used to amplify TCRbeta CDR3 regions from genomic DNA. Processing in the source paper ran as follows. The number of nucleated cells in each sample was estimated from the amplification of reference gene primers within the assay. To quantify the absolute abundance of each unique TCRbeta CDR3 rearrangement, sequence reads were collapsed and filtered. Productive Simpson clonality was computed per sample as the square root of Simpson's diversity index over productive rearrangements. TCRdb obtained this table from immuneACCESS and retained in-frame rearrangements with V and J assigned. These tables miss some clones; where compared with another copy, unresolved V genes account for less than half of the shortfall, and the remainder is unexplained. V, J and clone size were drawn from that table, and D and trimming were deduced from the DNA. The sample has 400,000 to 450,000 clones on record, 80% to 90% of them singletons. The ten top clones hold 0.65% to 1% of the sample.

For CDR1 and CDR2, the germline V gene (reference sequence) lists MNHEY and SMNVEV. Including the terminal cysteine and phenylalanine, the CDR3 comprises 13 residues. The only DNA kept is the CDR3, 39 bases in frame from the first base. Relative to germline, V is missing 6 bases and J is missing 6 bases, with 4 bases of the junction outside any gene match. Notes on this clone: The target of this receptor is not known. The input lacks base qualities; no much larger clone sits a single base away.

Overall study outcomes, separate from this receptor: The amount of clinical and demographic metadata varied by source and participant and was provided uncurated.

The chain joins TRBV27 to TRBJ1-2; 10 junctional bases match TRBD1. This sequence originates from a man aged 18 to 30 with COVID-19, enrolled during active disease. Specimen: peripheral blood. At the DNA level, the sequence is TGTGCCAGCAGCGAGACAGGGGGCGATGGCTACACCTTC. It is translated as CASSETGGDGYTF.